Presented here are 32 T cell receptor beta chains from one specimen sequenced in a study of T cells after yellow fever vaccination. TCRdb analysed the 5' RACE reads with MiXCR anew, one entry per CDR3 protein. The profile shows about 130,000 distinct CDR3 sequences, under 8% of them singletons. Sequences were derived from CD4+ T cells sorted from PBMCs, sampled 10 days after the first yellow fever vaccination. All receptors come from a man between 18 and 29 years old who received the YFV17D yellow fever vaccine.

Regarding this clonotype: This may arise from a read error, as a much more abundant clone is one base away. This chain connects TRBV7-9 to TRBJ2-2, with D maybe TRBD1 (5 bases). Trimming left V 5 bases short and J 2 bases short, with 12 bases between. The CDR3 has 15 amino acids. CDR1 and CDR2 (germline): SEHNR, FQNEAQ (reference sequence). The CDR3 DNA reads TGTGCCAGCAGCCCGTACAGGCGCAACACCGGGGAGCTGTTTTTT. This gives the protein CASSPYRRNTGELFF.

This clonotype was counted ten times or more. The chain combines TRBV10-3 with TRBJ1-5, with TRBD1 matching over 8 bases. The CDR3 has 13 residues. The ends lost 5 bases at V and 6 bases at J; junction bases unmatched: 3. In germline, CDR1 is ENHRY, CDR2 SYGVKD. The CDR3 DNA reads as TGTGCCATCAGTTCAGGGGGCGGTCAGCCCCAGCATTTT. This gives the protein CAISSGGGQPQHF.

This clonotype was seen at least ten times. The chain is built from TRBV4-3 and TRBJ1-1; D is ambiguous. The length of the CDR3 is 15 residues. V was pared by 1 base and J by 8 bases, with 17 bases between. CDR1 is LGHNA and CDR2 is YSLEER in the germline V gene. The CDR3 sequence: CASSQGHPGFGEAFF. The DNA for the CDR3 is TGCGCCAGCAGCCAAGGGCACCCGGGATTCGGGGAAGCTTTCTTT.

This chain uses TRBV7-2 with TRBJ2-5; 14 bases match TRBD2. The CDR3 spans 16 residues. The V gene end was trimmed by 4 bases and the J gene end by 4 bases; junction bases not matched to a gene: 5. Germline V lookup: CDR1 SGHTA, CDR2 FQGNSA. The CDR3 reads CASSSRLAGGLETQYF. The CDR3 nucleotides read TGTGCCAGCAGCTCTCGACTAGCGGGGGGGTTAGAGACCCAGTACTTC.

This clonotype occurred many times. This chain uses TRBV18 with TRBJ2-3, with 9 bases lining up with TRBD2. The CDR3 sequence is 15 residues long. The ends lost 1 base at V and 3 bases at J; junction bases unmatched: 2. Germline CDR1 and CDR2: KGHSH and LQKENI. The CDR3: CASSPLAGATDTQYF. The CDR3 nucleotides read TGTGCCAGCTCACCACTAGCGGGGGCAACAGATACGCAGTATTTT.

This sequence joins TRBV7-2 and TRBJ2-7, with D unclear. The V and J ends lost 2 bases and 2 bases respectively, with 13 bases between them. CDR1 is SGHTA, CDR2 FQGNSA, per germline. The CDR3 sequence is 15 residues long. The CDR3 DNA follows: TGTGCCAGCAGCTTATCGGCGGCGATGGCCTACGAGCAGTACTTC. Its protein product is CASSLSAAMAYEQYF. The variable domain in full, completed from reference TRBV7-2 and TRBJ2-7, reads GAGVSQSPSNKVTEKGKDVELRCDPISGHTALYWYRQSLGQGLEFLIYFQGNSAPDKSGLPSDRFSAERTGGSVSTLTIQRTQQEDSAVYLCASSLSAAMAYEQYFGPGTRLTVT.

This clonotype occurred many times. The chain couples TRBV30 to TRBJ2-7; D may correspond to TRBD1 or TRBD2 (5 bases each). In germline, CDR1 is GTSNPN, CDR2 SVGIG (reference sequence). The CDR3 has 14 residues. Trimming took 2 bases from V and 3 from J, leaving 14 bases between them. This chain's CDR3 is CAWSSSGQGYEQYF. The CDR3, as DNA: TGTGCCTGGAGTAGCAGCGGCCAGGGCTACGAGCAGTACTTC. Complete variable domain (other parts from reference TRBV30 and TRBJ2-7): SQTIHQWPATLVQPVGSPLSLECTVEGTSNPNLYWYRQAAGRGLQLLFYSVGIGQISSEVPQNLSASRPQDRQFILSSKKLLLSDSGFYLCAWSSSGQGYEQYFGPGTRLTVT.

This clonotype has ten or more counts. The genes are TRBV7-9 and TRBJ2-3; D is unclear. V was shortened by 4 bases and J by 6 bases, with 8 bases between the two germline ends. The CDR3 is 12 residues long. From germline, CDR1 is SEHNR and CDR2 FQNEAQ (reference sequence). Here the CDR3 reads CASSYVGDTQYF. DNA for the CDR3: TGTGCCAGCAGCTATGTAGGGGATACGCAGTATTTT.

The chain carries TRBV7-2 and TRBJ2-1, with 8 bases fitting TRBD2. Per the germline V gene, CDR1 is SGHTA and CDR2 is FQGNSA. The CDR3 contains 15 residues. With V trimmed by 5 bases and J by 4 bases, 7 bases remained unmatched. The CDR3 DNA is TGTGCCAGCAGCCCCCAGGGACTAGGGTACAATGAGCAGTTCTTC. Its protein is CASSPQGLGYNEQFF.

Ten or more counts support this clonotype. The chain employs TRBV5-1 and TRBJ1-1, with unresolved D. Germline CDR1 reads SGHRS; CDR2 reads YFSETQ. Trimming shortened V by 0 bases and J by 3 bases, and 6 bases separated the two germline ends. This CDR3 contains 13 residues. The CDR3 here is CASSLGPDTEAFF. The CDR3 coding sequence is TGCGCCAGCAGCTTGGGGCCCGACACTGAAGCTTTCTTT.

This clonotype was seen many times. J is TRBJ1-1 and V is TRBV7-9; 7 positions match TRBD1. CDR1 is SEHNR, CDR2 FQNEAQ, per germline (reference sequence). This CDR3 is built from 16 residues. J lost 4 bases, V lost 5 bases, and 13 bases had no gene match. The CDR3 nucleotides read TGTGCCAGCAGCCCGGACAGGTTGGGTTTGCGCACTGAAGCTTTCTTT. Its translation is CASSPDRLGLRTEAFF.

This clonotype was detected ten times or more. The V call is TRBV5-1, the J call TRBJ2-5; tentative D call: TRBD2 (7 bases). This CDR3 comprises 15 residues. The V gene's germline CDR1 is SGHRS and CDR2 YFSETQ. With 5 bases removed from V and 1 base from J, the gap between germline ends came to 15 bases. The CDR3 sequence: CASRGGGALQETQYF. The DNA of the CDR3 is TGCGCCAGCAGAGGGGGGGGGGCCCTCCAAGAGACCCAGTACTTC.

The CDR3 is CASSGRGDATDTQYF. CDR3 nucleotides: TGTGCCAGCAGCGGGCGCGGGGACGCCACAGATACGCAGTATTTT. The chain recombines TRBV5-4 with TRBJ2-3; the D gene is possibly TRBD2 (6 bases). Germline V gives CDR1 SGHNT, CDR2 YYREEE (reference sequence). V gave up 4 bases and J gave up 2 bases, with 14 bases separating them. The CDR3 runs 15 residues.

This clonotype was recorded at least ten times. The rearrangement joins TRBV7-2 to TRBJ1-1; TRBD1 is a possible D gene (6 bases). The CDR3 extends over 13 amino acids. Per the germline V gene, CDR1 is SGHTA and CDR2 is FQGNSA. V lost 7 bases and J lost 4, with 13 bases in between. The CDR3 sequence is CASKQGAGTEAFF. The CDR3 region has the DNA TGTGCCAGCAAACAGGGAGCAGGCACTGAAGCTTTCTTT.

This clonotype was seen repeatedly, ten times or more. The gene calls are TRBV12-3 or TRBV12-4 and TRBJ2-7; D not resolved. This CDR3 is built from 11 residues. V was clipped by 3 bases and J by 3 bases, with 3 bases between them. CDR3 region: CASSLGYEQYV. The DNA of the CDR3 is TGTGCCAGCAGTTTGGGCTACGAGCAGTACGTC.

This clonotype was recorded many times. V gene TRBV11-2 combines with J gene TRBJ2-3; D possibly corresponds to TRBD1 (5 bases). The CDR3 length is 17 residues. The germline CDR1 and CDR2 sequences are SGHAT and FQNNGV. Trimming removed 0 bases from V and 4 bases from J, with 17 bases in between. The CDR3 loop is CASSLEVAGIGSDTQYF. The CDR3 coding sequence is TGTGCCAGCAGCTTAGAAGTGGCAGGGATTGGATCAGATACGCAGTATTTT.

This CDR3 reads CSARGGRWDRTNHEQFF. The CDR3 DNA is TGCAGTGCTAGAGGGGGACGCTGGGACAGGACCAACCATGAGCAGTTCTTC. The chain carries TRBV20-1 and TRBJ2-1; TRBD1 agrees at 8 bases. V lost 1 base and J lost 8; bases outside the gene matches: 16. This CDR3 contains 17 residues. Per germline, CDR1 DFQATT and CDR2 SNEGSKA (reference sequence).

This clonotype occurred many times. The J gene is TRBJ2-3, the V gene TRBV29-1, with D perhaps TRBD1 or TRBD2 (5 bases each). Germline V gene lookup returns CDR1 SQVTM and CDR2 ANQGSEA. This CDR3 contains 14 residues. The germline V and J ends were trimmed by 7 bases and 6 bases, with 20 bases remaining between them. CDR3 loop: CSASRDPGSDTQYF. In DNA form, the CDR3 reads TGCAGCGCCTCCCGGGACCCCGGATCTGATACGCAGTATTTT.

The chain is built from TRBV11-2 and TRBJ2-3; TRBD1 agrees at 8 bases. Trimming cost V 5 bases and J 5 bases; bases outside gene matches: 15. The germline V gene encodes CDR1 SGHAT and CDR2 FQNNGV. This CDR3 has 17 residues. CDR3 sequence (DNA): TGTGCCAGCAGCCGAACTACTTTCAGGGGGCGCGAAGATACGCAGTATTTT. Translating gives CASSRTTFRGREDTQYF.

This sequence joins TRBV7-9 and TRBJ1-1, with D possibly being TRBD1 (5 bases). The germline V gene encodes CDR1 SEHNR and CDR2 FQNEAQ (reference sequence). The V end lost 3 bases, the J end lost 4 bases, and 9 bases lay between the germline ends. The CDR3 extends over 13 amino acids. The CDR3 loop reads CASSLRQLTEAFF. The DNA of the CDR3 is TGTGCCAGCAGCTTGAGACAGCTCACTGAAGCTTTCTTT.

With respect to this clonotype: A much larger clone differs from this one at a single base, so this may be a read error. V is TRBV6-2 or TRBV6-3 and J is TRBJ1-4; 9 bases fit TRBD1. The CDR3 sequence is 17 residues long. From germline, CDR1 is MNHEY and CDR2 SVGEGT. DNA for the CDR3: TGTTCCAGCAGCAAAGCGGCCGGGACAGGGAGAGAAGAAAAACTGTTTTTT. Protein sequence: CSSSKAAGTGREEKLFF.

In its sample, this clonotype was seen many times. The gene calls are TRBV27 and TRBJ1-5; no clear D gene. This CDR3 has 13 amino acids. Germline V gene data show CDR1 as MNHEY and CDR2 as SMNVEV (reference sequence). V was pared by 0 bases and J by 4 bases, with 4 bases between. This chain's CDR3 is CASSLSVNQPQHF. The CDR3, as DNA: TGTGCCAGCAGTTTATCGGTGAATCAGCCCCAGCATTTT.

Many counts were recorded for this clonotype. The chain uses TRBV5-1 and TRBJ1-1, with D unclear. This CDR3 is 12 amino acids long. V lost 3 bases to trimming and J lost 6 bases, with 9 bases between them. Germline V lookup: CDR1 SGHRS, CDR2 YFSETQ. CDR3 loop: CASSSPGSEAFF. The CDR3 nucleotides read TGCGCCAGCAGCTCCCCTGGGTCTGAAGCTTTCTTT.

As concerns this clonotype: Possible read error: a much larger clone is one base away. The chain joins TRBV25-1 to TRBJ2-4; possibly TRBD2 for D (5 bases). Germline V gives CDR1 MGHDK, CDR2 SYGVNS. This CDR3 is 12 amino acids long. The CDR3 here is CASSFEGNIEYF. CDR3 coding DNA: TGTGCCAGCAGTTTTGAGGGAAACATTGAGTACTTC.

This clonotype occurred many times. The rearrangement uses TRBV20-1 and TRBJ2-7, with a weak D call TRBD1 (6 bases). The CDR3 is 13 amino acids. Germline CDR1 reads DFQATT; CDR2 reads SNEGSKA (reference sequence). In nucleotides, the CDR3 is TGCAACTACTCAGGGGATGTAACCTACGAGCAGTACTTC. Protein product: CNYSGDVTYEQYF.

This clonotype was counted at least ten times. This chain joins TRBV7-2 and TRBJ1-4; 8 nucleotides agree with TRBD1. The germline V gene encodes CDR1 SGHTA and CDR2 FQGNSA. The V and J ends lost 4 bases and 5 bases, in that order; junction bases with no gene match: 3. There are 14 residues in the CDR3. CDR3 amino acids: CASSWTGINEKLFF. The CDR3 DNA is TGTGCCAGCAGCTGGACAGGGATCAATGAAAAACTGTTTTTT.

This clonotype showed up just a few times. The chain combines TRBV15 with TRBJ1-4; D gene ambiguous. This CDR3 comprises 16 residues. V lost 0 bases, J lost 0 bases, and 8 bases lay in between. Germline-derived CDR1 and CDR2 are LNHNV and YYDKDF (reference sequence). CDR3 loop: CATSRDQKTTNEKLFF. The CDR3 DNA sequence: TGTGCCACCAGCAGAGATCAGAAAACAACTAATGAAAAACTGTTTTTT. Variable domain in full (rest from reference TRBV15 and TRBJ1-4): DAMVIQNPRYQVTQFGKPVTLSCSQTLNHNVMYWYQQKSSQAPKLLFHYYDKDFNNEADTPDNFQSRRPNTSFCFLDIRSPGLGDTAMYLCATSRDQKTTNEKLFFGSGTQLSVL.

This clonotype was observed at least ten times. The chain joins TRBV10-3 to TRBJ2-1, with 7 bases that match TRBD2. Trimming took 0 bases from V and 16 from J; bases not matched to a gene: 6. The germline V gene has CDR1 ENHRY and CDR2 SYGVKD. This CDR3 has 12 residues. The CDR3 protein is CAISESGLDEFF. CDR3 DNA: TGTGCCATCAGTGAGTCCGGACTAGATGAATTCTTC.

This clonotype appeared many times. V gene TRBV12-5 combines with J gene TRBJ2-1; 7 positions match TRBD1. The CDR3 sequence is 18 residues long. In germline, CDR1 is LGHNT, CDR2 FRNRAP. Losses at the gene ends were 1 base for V and 1 base for J; bases not matched to a gene: 10. The CDR3 is CASGLAPQGTGSYNEQFF. The DNA for the CDR3 is TGTGCTAGTGGTTTGGCTCCACAGGGGACCGGTTCCTACAATGAGCAGTTCTTC.

Of note for this clonotype: A much larger clone differs from this one at a single base, so this may be a read error. The chain joins TRBV7-9 to TRBJ2-3, with D perhaps matching TRBD1 (5 bases). CDR3 length equals 13 residues. Germline values: CDR1 SEHNR, CDR2 FQNEAQ (reference sequence). The CDR3 coding sequence is TGTGCCAGGAGCTGGGGCAGCACAGATACGCAGTATTTT. Protein product: CARSWGSTDTQYF.

This clonotype showed up many times. This chain links TRBV5-1 with TRBJ1-2; possibly TRBD1 for D (5 bases). Looked up from germline, CDR1 is SGHRS and CDR2 is YFSETQ. This CDR3 comprises 19 residues. Trimming pared 0 bases from V and 0 bases from J, leaving 21 bases between. The CDR3 sequence: CASSLVPGLLPPPNYGYTF. As DNA, the CDR3 is TGCGCCAGCAGCTTGGTTCCGGGACTGTTGCCCCCCCCTAACTATGGCTACACCTTC.

There are many counts of this clonotype. V gene TRBV4-3 combines with J gene TRBJ2-3; D remains ambiguous. This CDR3 is 13 amino acids long. Germline V gene lookup returns CDR1 LGHNA and CDR2 YSLEER. Trimming stripped 1 base from V and 3 bases from J, with 5 bases between. For the CDR3, the DNA is TGCGCCAGCAGCCAAGGGGCGACAGATACGCAGTATTTT. Amino acids: CASSQGATDTQYF.